Below are 31 T cell receptor beta chains sequenced from a single sample in a study of shared clonotypes between healthy human individuals. Repertoires were generated with immunoSEQ multiplex PCR, while TCRdb's copy carries only in-frame clones and drops some. Counted here are around 340,000 clones, 73% occurring once; the ten biggest clones make up around 9.3%. The sample taken for sequencing was memory CD4+ T cells sorted from blood. Subset in this sample: CD45RA-negative fraction. The receptors originated from a man between 25 and 39 years old in good health.

There are a few counts of this clone. This chain joins TRBV7-2 and TRBJ2-3; 11 bases map to TRBD2. J was trimmed by 12 bases and V by 3 bases; bases with no gene match: 5. Germline V gene data show CDR1 as SGHTA and CDR2 as FQGNSA. This CDR3 contains 13 residues. The CDR3 region has the DNA TGTGCCAGCAGCTTCCTGACTAGCGGGGACCAGTATTTT. This sequence encodes CASSFLTSGDQYF.

The chain has TRBV29-1 and TRBJ2-5; 10 bases line up with TRBD1. The germline V gene has CDR1 SQVTM and CDR2 ANQGSEA. The CDR3 extends over 15 amino acids. V shed 2 bases, J shed 4 bases, and the junction held 7 bases outside the gene matches. The DNA of the CDR3 is TGCAGCGTTGAACCTGACAGGGGGCGGTCAGAGACCCAGTACTTC. It translates to CSVEPDRGRSETQYF.

The J gene is TRBJ2-3, the V gene TRBV28; D uncertain. V gave up 6 bases and J gave up 2 bases, with 6 bases separating them. Germline V gives CDR1 MDHEN, CDR2 SYDVKM. The CDR3 contains 12 residues. The CDR3: CASRENTDTQYF. DNA of the CDR3: TGTGCCAGCAGGGAAAACACAGATACGCAGTATTTT.

This chain joins TRBV2 and TRBJ1-5; maybe TRBD1 (6 bases). This CDR3 contains 16 residues. CDR1 and CDR2 from the germline V gene are SNHLY and FYNNEI. The V gene lost 4 bases and the J gene lost 4 bases, with 17 bases spanning the gap. The CDR3 reads CASSGRGGLGNQPQHF. The CDR3, as DNA: TGTGCCAGCAGTGGCAGAGGGGGGCTAGGTAATCAGCCCCAGCATTTT.

Note on this clone: The same CDR3 can be traced to other DNA sequences in this sample. The rearrangement uses TRBV10-1 and TRBJ2-7; perhaps D is TRBD1 or TRBD2 (5 bases each). In germline, CDR1 is WNHNN, CDR2 SYGVQD (reference sequence). This CDR3 is 14 amino acids long. V was cut by 0 bases and J by 3 bases, with 9 bases left in between. CDR3 region: CASSESGRNYEQYF. DNA for the CDR3: TGCGCCAGCAGTGAGTCGGGACGTAACTACGAGCAGTACTTC.

The chain couples TRBV7-2 to TRBJ1-2, with a weak D call TRBD1 (5 bases). The CDR3 sequence is 14 residues long. Between the trimmed V and J ends, which lost 4 bases and 4 bases, there was a span of 13 bases. Per the germline V gene, CDR1 is SGHTA and CDR2 is FQGNSA. The CDR3 spells CASSSQTVSYGYTF. The CDR3 DNA reads as TGTGCCAGCAGCTCACAGACAGTGTCCTATGGCTACACCTTC.

The chain combines TRBV5-4 with TRBJ2-2, with 8 bases matching TRBD1. Trimming took 4 bases from V and 0 from J; bases not matched to a gene: 2. This CDR3 has 15 residues. From germline, CDR1 is SGHNT and CDR2 YYREEE (reference sequence). CDR3 coding DNA: TGTGCCAGCAGCAAACAGGGGGCGAACACCGGGGAGCTGTTTTTT. Translating gives CASSKQGANTGELFF.

This clone was recorded many times. The rearrangement uses TRBV28 and TRBJ2-1; tentative D call: TRBD2 (6 bases). The CDR3 sequence is 17 residues long. Germline lookup yields CDR1 MDHEN and CDR2 SYDVKM. V was trimmed by 5 bases and J by 0 bases, leaving 17 bases between them. In nucleotides, the CDR3 is TGTGCCAGCAGTCGTGGAGGGGCGGGATACTCCTACAATGAGCAGTTCTTC. Residues: CASSRGGAGYSYNEQFF.

The chain links TRBV4-3 to TRBJ1-2, with D tentatively TRBD1 (6 bases). Germline V gene data show CDR1 as LGHNA and CDR2 as YSLEER. The CDR3 runs 15 residues. V was trimmed by 4 bases and J by 4 bases, leaving 16 bases between them. In DNA, the CDR3 is TGCGCCAGCAGCCTGAGCCAGGGGATTTTCTATGGCTACACCTTC. Protein sequence: CASSLSQGIFYGYTF.

The chain combines TRBV2 with TRBJ1-5; D call uncertain. The germline V gene encodes CDR1 SNHLY and CDR2 FYNNEI. This CDR3 contains 12 residues. Deletions cut 1 base from V and 2 bases from J, with 0 bases between. Here the CDR3 reads CASSEGNQPQHF. CDR3 DNA: TGTGCCAGCAGTGAAGGCAATCAGCCCCAGCATTTT. The full variable domain, its missing parts supplied by reference TRBV2 and TRBJ1-5, is EPEVTQTPSHQVTQMGQEVILRCVPISNHLYFYWYRQILGQKVEFLVSFYNNEISEKSEIFDDQFSVERPDGSNFTLKIRSTKLEDSAMYFCASSEGNQPQHFGDGTRLSIL.

This chain uses TRBV6-1 with TRBJ1-2, with 7 positions matching TRBD1. Trimming took 4 bases from V and 8 from J; bases not matched to a gene: 10. Germline V gene sequence: CDR1 MNHNS, CDR2 SASEGT. CDR3 size: 14 residues. This CDR3 is CASSALEGAGGYTF. CDR3 DNA sequence: TGTGCCAGCAGTGCGCTTGAGGGGGCGGGAGGCTACACCTTC.

This clone was recorded only once. The chain is built from TRBV11-3 and TRBJ2-2, with TRBD2 matching over 8 bases. The V gene end was trimmed by 6 bases and the J gene end by 5 bases; junction bases not matched to a gene: 5. CDR3 length: 14 residues. CDR1 and CDR2 (germline): SGHNT, YENEEA. CDR3 sequence (DNA): TGTGCCAGCAGTCGGAGCGGGAGAACCGGGGAGCTGTTTTTT. Translating gives CASSRSGRTGELFF.

The chain recombines TRBV5-4 with TRBJ2-7; maybe TRBD2 (5 bases). V lost 4 bases and J lost 1, with 21 bases in between. This CDR3 region has 17 residues. Germline CDR1 and CDR2: SGHNT and YYREEE (reference sequence). CDR3 sequence: CASSLRALSSGSYEQYF. In DNA form, the CDR3 reads TGTGCCAGCAGCCTACGGGCACTTTCAAGCGGATCCTACGAGCAGTACTTC.

This chain links TRBV7-2 with TRBJ1-2; TRBD1 aligns across 8 bases. The CDR3 contains 15 residues. Germline trimming cut 4 bases from V and 3 bases from J; bases unmatched to any gene: 7. Germline values: CDR1 SGHTA, CDR2 FQGNSA. The CDR3 sequence: CASSYRMDRDYGYTF. In DNA form, the CDR3 reads TGTGCCAGCAGCTACCGAATGGACAGGGACTATGGCTACACCTTC.

The chain couples TRBV7-2 to TRBJ1-1, with TRBD1 matching 7 bases. Germline trimming cut 1 base from V and 1 base from J; bases unmatched to any gene: 6. The CDR3 contains 16 residues. Germline V gene lookup returns CDR1 SGHTA and CDR2 FQGNSA. The CDR3 protein is CASSLGVRTGNTEAFF. CDR3 in DNA: TGTGCCAGCAGCTTAGGAGTTAGGACAGGGAACACTGAAGCTTTCTTT.

J is TRBJ1-2 and V is TRBV18, with 10 bases fitting TRBD1. V was clipped by 6 bases and J by 5 bases; unmatched bases: 6. This CDR3 is built from 14 residues. The V gene's germline CDR1 is KGHSH and CDR2 LQKENI. The CDR3 coding sequence is TGTGCCAGCTCGCCTATGGGACAGGGGTATGGCTACACCTTC. Protein: CASSPMGQGYGYTF.

This clone was observed a handful of times. This sequence joins TRBV13 and TRBJ1-6, with 9 nucleotides matching TRBD1. Per the germline V gene, CDR1 is PRHDT and CDR2 is FYEKMQ (reference sequence). This CDR3 region has 14 residues. Unmatched junction bases numbered 9, after V lost 8 bases and J lost 10 bases. The DNA of the CDR3 is TGTGCCAGCCGGGAAGGACAGGGGAACTCACCCCTCCACTTT. Its protein is CASREGQGNSPLHF.

The chain has TRBV2 and TRBJ1-1; no definite D call. V was clipped by 2 bases and J by 7 bases, with 8 bases between them. Per germline, CDR1 SNHLY and CDR2 FYNNEI. This CDR3 region has 12 residues. Here the CDR3 reads CASSERQLEAFF. The CDR3 nucleotides are TGTGCCAGCAGTGAAAGGCAGCTTGAAGCTTTCTTT.

This clone has a single count. The rearrangement links TRBV9 to TRBJ1-2; D is possibly TRBD1 (6 bases). Germline-derived CDR1 and CDR2 are SGDLS and YYNGEE. Trimming stripped 3 bases from V and 4 bases from J, with 13 bases between. The CDR3 runs 14 residues. The CDR3 nucleotides read TGTGCCAGCAGCGCCCAGGGGCAGAGCTATGGCTACACCTTC. Its protein is CASSAQGQSYGYTF. Drawing the rest from reference TRBV9 and TRBJ1-2, the complete variable domain is DSGVTQTPKHLITATGQRVTLRCSPRSGDLSVYWYQQSLDQGLQFLIQYYNGEERAKGNILERFSAQQFPDLHSELNLSSLELGDSALYFCASSAQGQSYGYTFGSGTRLTVV.

The V call is TRBV7-9, the J call TRBJ2-1, with TRBD2 matching 8 bases. V was pared by 4 bases and J by 6 bases, with 17 bases of the junction left unmatched. Germline V CDR1 and CDR2: SEHNR, FQNEAQ (reference sequence). The CDR3 has 18 residues. The DNA for the CDR3 is TGTGCCAGCAGCTACCCCGTTGAGGGAGCGGGAGTGGGCAATGAGCAGTTCTTC. Amino acids: CASSYPVEGAGVGNEQFF.

V and J are TRBV2 and TRBJ2-2; D is unclear. The germline V gene encodes CDR1 SNHLY and CDR2 FYNNEI. The CDR3 spans 14 residues. V lost 8 bases, J lost 7 bases, and 17 bases lay in between. Written as DNA, the CDR3 is TGTGCCAGCCGCCCTACGGTGAATGTCGGGGAGCTGTTTTTT. It codes for CASRPTVNVGELFF.

This clone was found many times. This chain links TRBV5-7 with TRBJ2-2, with TRBD2 as a possible D gene (6 bases). TRBV5-7 is known as an ORF, though its function is uncertain. Trimming took 4 bases from V and 5 from J, leaving 6 bases between them. The length of the CDR3 is 12 residues. In nucleotides, the CDR3 is TGTGCCAGCAGCCTAGCGACCGGGGAGCTGTTTTTT. Protein sequence: CASSLATGELFF.

In its sample, this clone was seen many times. The same CDR3 also results from other DNA sequences found in this sample. This chain joins TRBV6-1 and TRBJ1-5; D gene ambiguous. CDR1 and CDR2 (germline): MNHNS, SASEGT. This CDR3 is built from 12 residues. Trimming shortened V by 3 bases and J by 3 bases, and 3 bases separated the two germline ends. Here the CDR3 reads CASSEDNQPQHF. The CDR3 DNA follows: TGTGCCAGCAGTGAGGACAATCAGCCCCAGCATTTT.

The genes are TRBV28 and TRBJ1-1; TRBD1 matches 8 bases. This CDR3 spans 13 amino acids. J was trimmed by 5 bases and V by 9 bases; bases with no gene match: 8. Per germline, CDR1 MDHEN and CDR2 SYDVKM. In DNA, the CDR3 is TGTGCCAGTACAGGGGGTGGGAGGACTGAAGCTTTCTTT. Translation: CASTGGGRTEAFF.

The chain uses TRBV19 and TRBJ2-2; possible D gene TRBD2, 6 bases. There are 14 residues in the CDR3. Germline CDR1 and CDR2: LNHDA and SQIVND (reference sequence). Between the trimmed V and J ends, which lost 6 bases and 2 bases, there was a span of 10 bases. Here the CDR3 reads CASSRLENTGELFF. The CDR3 coding sequence is TGTGCCAGTAGCAGACTAGAAAACACCGGGGAGCTGTTTTTT.

This chain joins TRBV5-5 and TRBJ1-3; maybe TRBD1 (5 bases). The CDR3 runs to 14 residues. V dropped 0 bases and J dropped 4 bases, with 8 bases sitting between them. CDR1 is SGHKS and CDR2 is YYEKEE in the germline V gene (reference sequence). The CDR3 sequence: CASSLGGVGNTIYF. The CDR3 nucleotides read TGTGCCAGCAGCTTGGGAGGGGTCGGAAACACCATATATTTT.

This CDR3 reads CASPSGSGEQYF. DNA of the CDR3: TGTGCCAGTCCTAGCGGTTCAGGTGAGCAGTACTTC. The chain has TRBV28 and TRBJ2-7; 7 nucleotides line up with TRBD2. The V gene end was trimmed by 9 bases and the J gene end by 7 bases; junction bases not matched to a gene: 9. This CDR3 region has 12 residues. The germline V gene has CDR1 MDHEN and CDR2 SYDVKM.

CDR3 DNA: TGTGCCAGCAGTCCAAGGACTAGTTCGAGTGAGACCCAGTACTTC. This translates into CASSPRTSSSETQYF. The chain joins TRBV27 to TRBJ2-5; 7 bases are a match to TRBD2. Germline V gives CDR1 MNHEY, CDR2 SMNVEV (reference sequence). The CDR3 extends over 15 amino acids. V lost 5 bases, J lost 5 bases, and 11 bases stayed unmatched.

The rearrangement links TRBV5-4 to TRBJ2-3; the match to TRBD2 covers 11 bases. The CDR3 extends over 20 amino acids. V lost 0 bases and J lost 0; bases outside the gene matches: 12. Germline V gives CDR1 SGHNT, CDR2 YYREEE (reference sequence). The DNA of the CDR3 is TGTGCCAGCAGCTTGGGCCACCTTACCGGGACTAGCGGTAGCACAGATACGCAGTATTTT. Translated: CASSLGHLTGTSGSTDTQYF.

The gene calls are TRBV5-1 and TRBJ2-2, with D hard to call. CDR3 size: 15 residues. The germline V gene has CDR1 SGHRS and CDR2 YFSETQ. V was pared by 0 bases and J by 3 bases, with 9 bases between. DNA for the CDR3: TGCGCCAGCAGCTTGGCCCCAGGACACACCGGGGAGCTGTTTTTT. This codes for CASSLAPGHTGELFF.

To note about this clone: The junction shows a germline mismatch at one end, possibly a read error. The V and J genes are TRBV6-5 and TRBJ1-2, with D possibly TRBD1 on 5 matching bases. The germline V gene encodes CDR1 MNHEY and CDR2 SVGAGI. The CDR3 contains 15 residues. CDR3 in DNA: TGTGCCAGCAGTTACAGCGGCAGGGCTAACTATAGCTACACCTTC. Its protein is CASSYSGRANYSYTF.